These 27 T cell receptor beta chains were all obtained from the same sample, sequenced in a study of T-cell memory formation after mild COVID-19. TCRdb ran MiXCR on the 5' RACE reads and lists one entry per CDR3 protein. The table has 300,000 to 400,000 distinct CDR3 sequences, roughly 15% seen once. The sample comprised PBMCs or a T cell subset sorted from them (not recorded which). The receptors originated from a man in his late teens or twenties who had mild COVID-19 (a few samples of this study predate the infection). Cell type and time point are not known.

This clonotype was counted a few times. The J gene is TRBJ2-7, the V gene TRBV27; D uncertain. The CDR3 extends over 12 amino acids. V shed 6 bases and J shed 2 bases, with 8 bases lying between them. Germline CDR1 MNHEY, CDR2 SMNVEV (reference sequence). Here the CDR3 reads CASRDGAYEQYF. For the CDR3, the DNA is TGTGCCAGCAGGGACGGAGCCTACGAGCAGTACTTC.

This clonotype was seen at least ten times. The chain uses TRBV15 and TRBJ2-7; D not resolved. This CDR3 is built from 12 residues. Trimming cost V 0 bases and J 4 bases, with 4 bases left between them. Germline CDR1 is LNHNV and CDR2 is YYDKDF (reference sequence). Here the CDR3 DNA reads TGTGCCACCAGCAGAGATCAGTACGAGCAGTACTTC. Its protein is CATSRDQYEQYF.

This clonotype was seen at least ten times. The chain recombines TRBV28 with TRBJ2-7, with D perhaps matching TRBD2 (5 bases). The germline CDR1 and CDR2 sequences are MDHEN and SYDVKM. The ends were cut back, 7 bases at V and 0 bases at J, with 10 bases in the middle. CDR3 length: 13 amino acids. The CDR3 nucleotides read TGTGCCAGCAAACCGGGGATCTCCTACGAGCAGTACGTC. Translating it yields CASKPGISYEQYV.

This clonotype was found a few times. This chain links TRBV9 with TRBJ1-3, with D unresolved. The CDR3 totals 18 residues. CDR1 is SGDLS, CDR2 YYNGEE, per germline. The V end was cut by 4 bases, the J end by 1 base, with 21 bases between. The CDR3 bases are TGTGCCAGCAGCCCCCGTATGGGCCCAGCTCTATCTGGAAACACCATATATTTT. It encodes CASSPRMGPALSGNTIYF. Full variable domain (remainder filled in from reference TRBV9 and TRBJ1-3): DSGVTQTPKHLITATGQRVTLRCSPRSGDLSVYWYQQSLDQGLQFLIQYYNGEERAKGNILERFSAQQFPDLHSELNLSSLELGDSALYFCASSPRMGPALSGNTIYFGEGSWLTVV.

This clonotype has ten or more counts. For the CDR3, the DNA is TGTGCCAGCAGCTTAAGTACAGGGGGAGAAGAGACCCAGTACTTC. Translating it yields CASSLSTGGEETQYF. The chain couples TRBV7-2 to TRBJ2-5; 8 bases align to TRBD1. The V and J ends lost 2 bases and 3 bases, in that order; junction bases with no gene match: 5. Germline CDR1 is SGHTA and CDR2 is FQGNSA. The CDR3 extends over 15 amino acids.

This clonotype was counted only a few times. In DNA form, the CDR3 reads TGCGCCAGCAGCCAAGATGGGGAGGGCACTGAAGCTTTCTTT. It yields the protein CASSQDGEGTEAFF. The chain uses TRBV4-3 and TRBJ1-1; no firm D call. The CDR3 runs 14 residues. Trimming removed 0 bases at V and 4 bases at J, with 9 bases between. Germline CDR1 reads LGHNA; CDR2 reads YSLEER.

V gene TRBV6-6 combines with J gene TRBJ2-3; 9 bases are a match to TRBD1. Germline lookup yields CDR1 MNHNY and CDR2 SVGAGI (reference sequence). With 2 bases clipped from V and 2 bases from J, the junction kept 2 bases outside the gene matches. This CDR3 is built from 15 residues. The CDR3 coding sequence is TGTGCCAGCAGTTACGGGGACAGGGTCACAGATACGCAGTATTTT. It encodes CASSYGDRVTDTQYF.

In this sample, this clonotype turned up a few times. This chain links TRBV11-1 with TRBJ2-2; D perhaps matches TRBD2 (5 bases). The CDR3 covers 16 residues. Trimming took off 3 bases at V and 0 bases at J, with 11 bases between the two ends. Germline V gene data show CDR1 as SGHAT and CDR2 as FQDESV (reference sequence). The chain's CDR3 is CASSFRRGANTGELFF. The CDR3, as DNA: TGTGCCAGCAGCTTTCGCCGGGGAGCGAACACCGGGGAGCTGTTTTTT.

In this sample, this clonotype turned up a few times. J is TRBJ2-7 and V is TRBV6-2 or TRBV6-3; TRBD2 agrees at 7 bases. After removal of 6 bases from V and 2 bases from J, the junction contained 4 bases not matched to a gene. The CDR3 runs 13 residues. Germline V gives CDR1 MNHEY, CDR2 SVGEGT. The CDR3 is CASRKAGTYEQYV. The DNA for the CDR3 is TGTGCCAGCAGAAAAGCGGGAACCTACGAGCAGTACGTC.

This clonotype appeared many times. The chain couples TRBV4-3 to TRBJ2-4, with D uncertain. This CDR3 is 13 amino acids long. Deletions cut 1 base from V and 5 bases from J, with 6 bases between. CDR1 is LGHNA and CDR2 is YSLEER in the germline V gene. The CDR3 loop is CASSQGQQNIQYF. In nucleotides, the CDR3 is TGCGCCAGCAGCCAAGGGCAGCAAAACATTCAGTACTTC.

The CDR3 bases are TGCAGCGTTGGCACCGGGACAGTCCATGAAGCTTTCTTT. Residues: CSVGTGTVHEAFF. The chain has TRBV29-1 and TRBJ1-1; TRBD1 matches at 7 bases. Germline-derived CDR1 and CDR2 are SQVTM and ANQGSEA. CDR3 length equals 13 residues. With V trimmed by 4 bases and J by 7 bases, 9 bases remained unmatched.

This clonotype showed up many times. The chain combines TRBV4-1 with TRBJ2-5; D perhaps matches TRBD1 (6 bases). Germline V gives CDR1 MGHRA, CDR2 YSYEKL. Deletions cut 1 base from V and 5 bases from J, with 14 bases between. This CDR3 spans 15 amino acids. The CDR3 region is CASSQATGMVETQYF. The DNA for the CDR3 is TGCGCCAGCAGCCAAGCTACAGGGATGGTCGAGACCCAGTACTTC.

The rearrangement links TRBV3-1 to TRBJ2-2, with D possibly TRBD2 on 6 matching bases. The CDR3 spans 16 residues. Germline assignment: CDR1 LGHDT and CDR2 YNNKEL (reference sequence). V shed 1 base and J shed 4 bases, with 13 bases lying between them. CDR3 DNA sequence: TGTGCCAGCAGCCAAGCCGGGACTTTCAGCACCGGGGAGCTGTTTTTT. Translation: CASSQAGTFSTGELFF.

This clonotype showed up just a few times. The chain combines TRBV29-1 with TRBJ1-1; D gene uncertain. CDR1 is SQVTM and CDR2 is ANQGSEA in the germline V gene. The length of the CDR3 is 12 residues. V was pared by 5 bases and J by 8 bases, with 15 bases between. The CDR3 nucleotides read TGCAGCGTTTACGGAAAGGGTCAGGAAGCTTTCTTT. Translating gives CSVYGKGQEAFF. Using reference TRBV29-1 and TRBJ1-1 for the parts outside the CDR3, the full variable domain is SAVISQKPSRDICQRGTSLTIQCQVDSQVTMMFWYRQQPGQSLTLIATANQGSEATYESGFVIDKFPISRPNLTFSTLTVSNMSPEDSSIYLCSVYGKGQEAFFGQGTRLTVV.

This clonotype has more than one count but fewer than ten. The rearrangement uses TRBV6-1 and TRBJ1-5; 7 bases agree with TRBD1. The V and J ends lost 5 bases and 3 bases, in that order; junction bases with no gene match: 10. Germline V gives CDR1 MNHNS, CDR2 SASEGT. CDR3 length equals 16 residues. The CDR3 here is CASSPHPRGNNQPQHF. In DNA, the CDR3 is TGTGCCAGCAGTCCACACCCCAGGGGGAACAATCAGCCCCAGCATTTT.

Ten or more counts support this clonotype. This chain links TRBV5-1 with TRBJ2-7; 10 bases are shared with TRBD2. The CDR3 length is 15 residues. Losses at the gene ends were 0 bases for V and 2 bases for J; bases not matched to a gene: 2. CDR1 SGHRS and CDR2 YFSETQ come from the germline V gene. CDR3 amino acids: CASSLASGGAYEQYV. The CDR3 DNA sequence: TGCGCCAGCAGCTTGGCCAGCGGGGGGGCCTACGAGCAGTACGTC.

The V and J genes are TRBV7-2 and TRBJ2-1; a weak D match, TRBD1 (5 bases). This CDR3 spans 14 amino acids. The V gene's germline CDR1 is SGHTA and CDR2 FQGNSA. Trimming removed 8 bases at V and 0 bases at J, with 11 bases between. In DNA form, the CDR3 reads TGTGCCAGCCGACAGTCCGGCTCCTACAATGAGCAGTTCTTC. It encodes CASRQSGSYNEQFF.

This clonotype was seen only a few times. V is TRBV5-1 and J is TRBJ1-2, with D possibly TRBD1 on 5 matching bases. V lost 5 bases, J lost 8 bases, and 13 bases lay in between. Germline CDR1 is SGHRS and CDR2 is YFSETQ. This CDR3 region has 12 residues. CDR3 sequence reads: CASSIQGEGYTF. The CDR3 DNA reads TGCGCCAGCAGTATCCAGGGTGAAGGCTACACCTTC.

This clonotype was observed many times. This sequence joins TRBV4-1 and TRBJ1-4; D is possibly TRBD1 (5 bases). V lost 1 base to trimming and J lost 7 bases, with 13 bases between them. This CDR3 comprises 15 residues. Germline V gene lookup returns CDR1 MGHRA and CDR2 YSYEKL. As DNA, the CDR3 is TGCGCCAGCAGCCAAGTCCAGGGAAGTTTTGAAAAACTGTTTTTT. It codes for CASSQVQGSFEKLFF.

V and J are TRBV12-3 or TRBV12-4 and TRBJ2-1; TRBD2 matches at 11 bases. J gave up 4 bases and V 6 bases, and 5 bases lay outside the gene matches. The CDR3 consists of 15 residues. DNA for the CDR3: TGTGCCAGCAGCGCCACTAGCGGGAGTTACAATGAGCAGTTCTTC. Its protein is CASSATSGSYNEQFF.

This clonotype was found a few times. The chain combines TRBV6-1 with TRBJ2-7; D might be TRBD1 (6 bases). Germline CDR1 and CDR2: MNHNS and SASEGT. Deletions cut 3 bases from V and 3 bases from J, with 12 bases between. CDR3 length: 14 amino acids. CDR3 sequence reads: CASSDPRGFYEQYF. The DNA of the CDR3 is TGTGCCAGCAGTGACCCGAGGGGGTTCTACGAGCAGTACTTC.

This clonotype was counted a few times. This chain joins TRBV20-1 and TRBJ2-5; 10 nucleotides match TRBD2. Germline loops: CDR1 DFQATT, CDR2 SNEGSKA (reference sequence). J was trimmed by 4 bases and V by 5 bases; bases with no gene match: 7. This CDR3 has 14 residues. Here the CDR3 reads CSARIAGGGETQYF. Here the CDR3 DNA reads TGCAGTGCTCGCATAGCGGGGGGTGGAGAGACCCAGTACTTC.

Comments on this clonotype: It may be a read error: a sequence one base away is much more abundant. The chain carries TRBV3-1 and TRBJ2-5; D not certain. Deletions cut 4 bases from V and 8 bases from J, with 11 bases between. Germline CDR1 reads LGHDT; CDR2 reads YNNKEL (reference sequence). This CDR3 spans 12 amino acids. As DNA, the CDR3 is TGTGCCAGCAGCCCTACAGAAAGTACCCAGTACTTC. Its translation: CASSPTESTQYF.

The chain is built from TRBV7-9 and TRBJ1-1; 8 bases map to TRBD1. This CDR3 has 13 residues. Germline CDR1 reads SEHNR; CDR2 reads FQNEAQ (reference sequence). V lost 4 bases, J lost 11 bases, and 9 bases stayed unmatched. CDR3 sequence reads: CASSYLGQGFAFF. For the CDR3, the DNA is TGTGCCAGCAGCTACCTCGGACAGGGTTTTGCTTTCTTT. Using reference TRBV7-9 and TRBJ1-1 for the parts outside the CDR3, the full variable domain is DTGVSQNPRHKITKRGQNVTFRCDPISEHNRLYWYRQTLGQGPEFLTYFQNEAQLEKSRLLSDRFSAERPKGSFSTLEIQRTEQGDSAMYLCASSYLGQGFAFFGQGTRLTVV.

The chain couples TRBV10-3 to TRBJ2-1; D may be TRBD2 (5 bases). The CDR3 contains 16 residues. Trimming pared 0 bases from V and 9 bases from J, leaving 18 bases between. The germline V gene has CDR1 ENHRY and CDR2 SYGVKD. The CDR3 coding sequence is TGTGCCATCAGTGAGTCGAAACGGGATCGGCCGGCTGAGCAGTTCTTC. Protein product: CAISESKRDRPAEQFF.

This clonotype has only a few counts. The chain couples TRBV28 to TRBJ1-1; no reliable D call. V was clipped by 4 bases and J by 4 bases, with 7 bases between them. CDR3 length equals 12 residues. The germline V gene encodes CDR1 MDHEN and CDR2 SYDVKM. The CDR3 loop is CASSSGSTEAFF. For the CDR3, the DNA is TGTGCCAGCAGTTCGGGGAGCACTGAAGCTTTCTTT.

V is TRBV2 and J is TRBJ1-1; the D gene is possibly TRBD1 (6 bases). The V and J ends lost 6 bases and 0 bases respectively, with 14 bases between them. CDR3 size: 15 residues. CDR1 and CDR2 (germline): SNHLY, FYNNEI. The CDR3 sequence is CASRGGGNMNTEAFF. The CDR3 DNA reads as TGTGCCAGCAGGGGCGGGGGCAACATGAACACTGAAGCTTTCTTT.